What follows describes a single T cell receptor beta chain. What it recognizes is unknown. The ends were cut back, 4 bases at V and 5 bases at J, with 12 bases in the middle. The CDR3 extends over 13 amino acids. The germline V gene encodes CDR1 SGHNT and CDR2 YYREEE (reference sequence). Sequencing used immunoSEQ multiplex PCR; TCRdb keeps in-frame clones, though not all of them. The table shows over 40,000 clones, with approximately 80% occurring only once. These data belong to a study of OX40 agonist ivuxolimab in advanced cancers. Overall study: Two cutaneous melanoma patients and one hepatocellular carcinoma patient, three in all, had partial responses.

Autoimmune disease history or systemic immunosuppression disqualified patients. Sampled blood was obtained at baseline, cycle 4 day 1, and cycle 7 day 1. Study-wide findings and caveats: Dosing at 0.1 to 3.0 mg/kg was accompanied by clonal expansion of CD4+ and CD8+ blood T cells by week 6.

The TCR sequence derives from an adult with an advanced solid tumor such as melanoma, head and neck, liver or kidney cancer. The rearrangement links TRBV5-4 to TRBJ2-5, with D perhaps matching TRBD1 or TRBD2 (6 bases each). This material consisted of CD4+ or CD8+ T cells sorted from blood, taken in a trial of the OX40 agonist ivuxolimab. This chain's CDR3 is CASSPGAGETQYF. The CDR3 DNA reads as TGTGCCAGCAGCCCAGGGGCGGGGGAGACCCAGTACTTC.